Given below is one TCR beta chain in context. The antigen is undetermined. Trimming shortened V by 3 bases and J by 8 bases, and 11 bases separated the two germline ends. This CDR3 spans 13 amino acids. Germline V gene lookup returns CDR1 SGHTA and CDR2 FQGNSA. When around nine days of culture had elapsed, CD4+ T cells were isolated. Each participant was given two doses of one vaccine (BNT162b2 or mRNA-1273). Half the medium was replaced with IL-2 medium on days 3 and 7. This specimen comes from a study of vaccination effects on CD4 cells after COVID-19. The data were produced by immunoSEQ multiplex PCR, yet TCRdb's version contains in-frame clones alone and is incomplete. The table lists about 66,000 clones, about 74% of them singletons.

The sequence derives from a human donor who received a COVID-19 vaccine. The sample was CD4+ T cells from PBMCs cultured without peptide, taken after COVID-19 vaccination. V and J are TRBV7-2 and TRBJ2-1; tentative D call: TRBD2 (6 bases). The CDR3 bases are TGTGCCAGCAGCTTTGCGGGGCCCTATGAGCAGTTCTTC. Its protein is CASSFAGPYEQFF.